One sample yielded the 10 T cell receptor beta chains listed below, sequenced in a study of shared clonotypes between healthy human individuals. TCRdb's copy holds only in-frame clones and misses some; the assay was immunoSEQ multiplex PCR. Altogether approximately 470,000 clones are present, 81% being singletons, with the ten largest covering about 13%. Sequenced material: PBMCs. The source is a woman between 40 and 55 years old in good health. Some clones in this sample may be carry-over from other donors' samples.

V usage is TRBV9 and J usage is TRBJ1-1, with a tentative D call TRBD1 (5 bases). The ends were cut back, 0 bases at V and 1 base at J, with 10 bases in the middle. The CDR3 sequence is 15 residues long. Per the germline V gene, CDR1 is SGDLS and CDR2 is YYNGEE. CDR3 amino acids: CASSVGGAQNTEAFF. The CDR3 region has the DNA TGTGCCAGCAGCGTAGGAGGGGCCCAGAACACTGAAGCTTTCTTT.

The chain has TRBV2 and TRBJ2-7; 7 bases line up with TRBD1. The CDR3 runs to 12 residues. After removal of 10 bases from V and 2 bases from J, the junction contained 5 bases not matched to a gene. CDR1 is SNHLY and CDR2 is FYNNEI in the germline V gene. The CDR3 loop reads CATGQQTYEQYF. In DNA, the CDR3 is TGTGCCACGGGACAGCAAACCTACGAGCAGTACTTC. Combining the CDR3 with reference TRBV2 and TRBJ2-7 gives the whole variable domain EPEVTQTPSHQVTQMGQEVILRCVPISNHLYFYWYRQILGQKVEFLVSFYNNEISEKSEIFDDQFSVERPDGSNFTLKIRSTKLEDSAMYFCATGQQTYEQYFGPGTRLTVT.

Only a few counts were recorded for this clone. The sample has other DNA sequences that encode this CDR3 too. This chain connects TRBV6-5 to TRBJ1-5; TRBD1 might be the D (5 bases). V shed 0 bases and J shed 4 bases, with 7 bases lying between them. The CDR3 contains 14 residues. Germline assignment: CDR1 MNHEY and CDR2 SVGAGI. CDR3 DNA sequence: TGTGCCAGCAGTTACTCGCGGGGGAATCAGCCCCAGCATTTT. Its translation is CASSYSRGNQPQHF.

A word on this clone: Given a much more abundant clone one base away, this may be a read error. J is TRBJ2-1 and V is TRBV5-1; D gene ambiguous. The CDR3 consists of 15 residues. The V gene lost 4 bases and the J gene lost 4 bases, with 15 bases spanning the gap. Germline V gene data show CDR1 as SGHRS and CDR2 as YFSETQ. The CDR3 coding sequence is TGCGCCAGCAGCCCGTCCTCCTCGCGGTACAATGAGCAGTTCTTC. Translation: CASSPSSSRYNEQFF.

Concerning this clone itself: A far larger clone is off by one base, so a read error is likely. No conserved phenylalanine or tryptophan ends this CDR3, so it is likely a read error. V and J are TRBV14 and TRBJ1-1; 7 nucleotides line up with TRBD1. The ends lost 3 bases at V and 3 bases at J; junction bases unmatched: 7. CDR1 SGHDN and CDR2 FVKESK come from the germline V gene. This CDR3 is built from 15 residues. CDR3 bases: TGTGCCAGCAGCCATCCCCGGCAGGGGGACACTGAAGCTTTCCTT. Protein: CASSHPRQGDTEAFL.

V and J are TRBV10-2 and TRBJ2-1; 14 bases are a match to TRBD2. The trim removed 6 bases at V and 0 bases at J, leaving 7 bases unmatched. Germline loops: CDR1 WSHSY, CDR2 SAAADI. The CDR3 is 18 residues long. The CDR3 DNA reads TGCGCCAGCAGGAGGGGGACTAGCGGGAGAACCTCCTACAATGAGCAGTTCTTC. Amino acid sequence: CASRRGTSGRTSYNEQFF.

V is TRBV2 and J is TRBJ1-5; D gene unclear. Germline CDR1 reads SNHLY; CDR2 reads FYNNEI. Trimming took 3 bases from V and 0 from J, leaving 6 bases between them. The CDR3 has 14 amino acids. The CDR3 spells CASSEGNSNQPQHF. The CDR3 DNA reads TGTGCCAGCAGTGAGGGGAATAGCAATCAGCCCCAGCATTTT.

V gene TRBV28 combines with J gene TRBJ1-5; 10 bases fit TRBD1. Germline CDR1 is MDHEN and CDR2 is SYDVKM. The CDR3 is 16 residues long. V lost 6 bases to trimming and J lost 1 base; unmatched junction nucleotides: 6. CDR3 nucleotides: TGTGCCAGCAGCCGACAGGGGGCTCGGAGCAATCAGCCCCAGCATTTT. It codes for CASSRQGARSNQPQHF.

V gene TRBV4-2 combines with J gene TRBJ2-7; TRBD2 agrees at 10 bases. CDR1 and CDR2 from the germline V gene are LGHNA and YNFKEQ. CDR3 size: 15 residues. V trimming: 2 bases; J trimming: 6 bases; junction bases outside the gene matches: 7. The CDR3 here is CASSQQASGSGEQYF. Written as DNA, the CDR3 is TGTGCCAGCAGCCAACAGGCTAGCGGGAGTGGCGAGCAGTACTTC.

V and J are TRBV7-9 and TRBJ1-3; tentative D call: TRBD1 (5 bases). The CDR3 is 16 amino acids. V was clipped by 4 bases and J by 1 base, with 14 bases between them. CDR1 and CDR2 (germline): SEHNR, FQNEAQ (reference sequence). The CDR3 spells CASSWGRGLSGNTIYF. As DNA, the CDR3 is TGTGCCAGCAGCTGGGGCCGAGGGCTGTCTGGAAACACCATATATTTT.